The entry that follows covers one T cell receptor (beta chain) sequence. TCRdb reprocessed the reads with MiXCR, giving one entry per CDR3 protein. Among 150,000 to 200,000 distinct CDR3 sequences listed, about a tenth were seen once. The source of the sample is a study of T cell repertoires in cytomegalovirus infection. V lost 5 bases and J lost 7; bases outside the gene matches: 11. The germline gives CDR1 SGHRS, CDR2 YFSETQ. This CDR3 has 15 residues. This chain joins TRBV5-1 and TRBJ1-1; 10 bases are shared with TRBD1. This clonotype originated in a human donor in good health (CMV status not recorded). Some clones in this sample may be carry-over from other donors' samples. Material: PBMCs. CDR3 bases: TGCGCCAGCAGACGCGGATCCGGGACAGGGGATGAAGCTTTCTTT. It encodes CASRRGSGTGDEAFF.